The 13 T cell receptor beta chains listed next were all sequenced from one sample in a study of identifying expanded T cells in peripheral blood. The table came from immunoSEQ multiplex PCR; TCRdb's copy has only in-frame clones and leaves some out. The data hold about 100,000 clones, with approximately 88% observed a single time. The sequenced sample was blood. The receptors derive from a person aged 18 to 75 in good health.

V and J are TRBV27 and TRBJ2-2; D is unresolved. V lost 0 bases and J 4 bases, leaving 15 bases between the germline ends. The length of the CDR3 is 17 residues. CDR1 and CDR2 from the germline V gene are MNHEY and SMNVEV (reference sequence). CDR3 nucleotides: TGTGCCAGCAGTTTATCGGGATCCCTAGGCCGCACCGGGGAGCTGTTTTTT. This encodes CASSLSGSLGRTGELFF.

Only a few counts were recorded for this clone. This chain uses TRBV2 with TRBJ2-3; D call uncertain. The germline V gene encodes CDR1 SNHLY and CDR2 FYNNEI. V lost 5 bases, J lost 4 bases, and 10 bases lay in between. The CDR3 is made up of 13 amino acids. Here the CDR3 DNA reads TGTGCCAGCAGTCCTCCTTTCCCAGATACGCAGTATTTT. This translates into CASSPPFPDTQYF.

This chain links TRBV4-3 with TRBJ2-1; TRBD1 aligns across 11 bases. V was clipped by 0 bases and J by 4 bases; unmatched bases: 8. The CDR3 consists of 18 residues. Germline CDR1 LGHNA, CDR2 YSLEER. The DNA of the CDR3 is TGCGCCAGCAGCCAAGATTCAGGGACAGGGGGTTTGTACAATGAGCAGTTCTTC. Amino acid sequence: CASSQDSGTGGLYNEQFF.

This clone has only a few counts. The rearrangement links TRBV30 to TRBJ1-6, with D unresolved. Trimming took 4 bases from V and 1 from J, leaving 8 bases between them. The CDR3 runs 14 residues. Germline V CDR1 and CDR2: GTSNPN, SVGIG (reference sequence). CDR3 coding DNA: TGTGCCTGGAACACCGGGTCCTATAATTCACCCCTCCACTTT. Its translation is CAWNTGSYNSPLHF.

This rearrangement joins TRBV4-3 to TRBJ2-3, with TRBD2 matching 10 bases. This CDR3 is built from 17 residues. Germline V lookup: CDR1 LGHNA, CDR2 YSLEER. After removal of 1 base from V and 3 bases from J, the junction contained 7 bases not matched to a gene. The CDR3 spells CASSQGLAGAKTDTQYF. The CDR3 DNA reads as TGCGCCAGCAGCCAAGGGCTAGCGGGGGCCAAAACAGATACGCAGTATTTT.

This rearrangement joins TRBV2 to TRBJ2-1; TRBD2 agrees at 13 bases. Germline CDR1 and CDR2: SNHLY and FYNNEI. V lost 7 bases and J lost 7; bases outside the gene matches: 7. The length of the CDR3 is 15 residues. CDR3 coding DNA: TGTGCCAGCACCCCGACTAGCGGGGGGCGGAATGAGCAGTTCTTC. The encoded protein is CASTPTSGGRNEQFF.

The DNA of the CDR3 is TGTGCCAGCAGTGTCCTCCCGAAGGGAGTCAATGAGCAGTTCTTC. As protein: CASSVLPKGVNEQFF. The chain carries TRBV6-1 and TRBJ2-1, with D perhaps TRBD2 (5 bases). Trimming removed 4 bases at V and 6 bases at J, with 16 bases between. This CDR3 is 15 amino acids long. Germline CDR1 MNHNS, CDR2 SASEGT.

There are a few counts of this clone. V is TRBV6-5 and J is TRBJ1-5; D gene unclear. The CDR3 loop spans 14 amino acids. CDR1 is MNHEY, CDR2 SVGAGI, per germline. The germline V and J ends were trimmed by 0 bases and 5 bases, with 8 bases remaining between them. The CDR3 DNA sequence: TGTGCCAGCAGTTACTCGTTTCGCGATCAGCCCCAGCATTTT. Its translation: CASSYSFRDQPQHF.

This clone occurred once. The V call is TRBV4-3, the J call TRBJ2-7; D gene unclear. V dropped 3 bases and J dropped 2 bases, with 23 bases sitting between them. CDR3 length: 18 amino acids. Germline CDR1 is LGHNA and CDR2 is YSLEER. CDR3 in DNA: TGCGCCAGCAGCCAGGAGCTTAACAGTTGGGGATCCACCTACGAGCAGTACTTC. Its translation is CASSQELNSWGSTYEQYF.

The rearrangement uses TRBV19 and TRBJ1-1, with D uncertain. Germline V gives CDR1 LNHDA, CDR2 SQIVND (reference sequence). Trimming shortened V by 3 bases and J by 0 bases, and 8 bases separated the two germline ends. The length of the CDR3 is 14 residues. CDR3 nucleotides: TGTGCCAGTAGTATCGTAGGCATGAACACTGAAGCTTTCTTT. As protein: CASSIVGMNTEAFF.

This clone was counted once. The chain joins TRBV5-6 to TRBJ2-3; D not resolved. Germline V gives CDR1 SGHDT, CDR2 YYEEEE. Trimming cost V 0 bases and J 2 bases, with 10 bases left between them. This CDR3 region has 15 residues. CDR3 sequence (DNA): TGTGCCAGCAGCTTGGATGTGGGCTCCACAGATACGCAGTATTTT. Translated, it gives CASSLDVGSTDTQYF.

The V call is TRBV11-3, the J call TRBJ2-2, with 9 bases aligning to TRBD1. With V trimmed by 5 bases and J by 6 bases, 7 bases remained unmatched. CDR1 is SGHNT and CDR2 is YENEEA in the germline V gene. This CDR3 spans 15 amino acids. The CDR3 DNA sequence: TGTGCCAGCAGCGAGGGACAGGGATACGCCGGGGAGCTGTTTTTT. It codes for CASSEGQGYAGELFF.

The chain uses TRBV7-2 and TRBJ2-7; TRBD2 matches 16 bases. This CDR3 is built from 16 residues. V was clipped by 7 bases and J by 10 bases; unmatched bases: 13. Germline lookup yields CDR1 SGHTA and CDR2 FQGNSA. CDR3 loop: CASTPSGTSGGGPQYF. CDR3 nucleotides: TGTGCCAGCACCCCCTCCGGGACTAGCGGGGGGGGCCCTCAGTACTTC.